This T cell receptor beta chain was retrieved from a study of cytomegalovirus exposure and HLA in healthy donors. Comments on this clone: The antigen is not known.

Study results and caveats: A later analysis linked a missense DCLRE1C variant to TCR beta V- and J-gene trimming. Earlier findings revealed that most TCR beta V segments proved productive either about 87% or about 30% of the time. Across donors, most TCRs were seen rarely, yet some public ones were widespread. Equally common other TCR beta chains were less clonally expanded than HLA-associated ones, a later analysis found.

The length of the CDR3 is 15 residues. Trimming pared 2 bases from V and 2 bases from J, leaving 11 bases between. The germline V gene encodes CDR1 MNHNS and CDR2 SASEGT. A multiplex PCR was run with 60 Vbeta primers and 13 Jbeta primers. Sequenced by immunoSEQ multiplex PCR; TCRdb stores in-frame clones only, minus some. The sample includes under 250,000 clones, around 84% seen only once; the top ten take about 0.25%. Sequenced: PBMCs. This sequence originates from a girl aged 2-10 years in good health and CMV-seronegative. V is TRBV6-1 and J is TRBJ2-3; D not certain. The CDR3 spells CASSEFLRFTDTQYF. For the CDR3, the DNA is TGTGCCAGCAGTGAATTCTTGCGATTCACAGATACGCAGTATTTT.